One and the same sample provided the 27 T cell receptor beta chains below, sequenced in a study of T cell repertoires in cytomegalovirus infection. TCRdb reanalysed the reads using MiXCR and keeps one entry per CDR3 protein. The sample yields around 750,000 distinct CDR3 sequences, about 30% seen once. Their specific antigens are unknown. The starting material was cultured CD8+ T cells from PBMCs, obtained from culture after CMV antigen stimulation. These receptors all come from a human donor in good health (CMV status not recorded). Some clones in this sample may be carry-over from other donors' samples.

This chain links TRBV7-6 with TRBJ2-3; 8 positions agree with TRBD1. V was clipped by 7 bases and J by 1 base; unmatched bases: 7. Germline CDR1 reads SGHVS; CDR2 reads FNYEAQ. This CDR3 spans 15 amino acids. The chain's CDR3 is CASILDRVGTDTQYF. CDR3 sequence (DNA): TGTGCCAGCATCCTGGACAGGGTGGGCACAGATACGCAGTATTTT. Using reference TRBV7-6 and TRBJ2-3 for the parts outside the CDR3, the full variable domain is GAGVSQSPRYKVTKRGQDVALRCDPISGHVSLYWYRQALGQGPEFLTYFNYEAQQDKSGLPNDRFSAERPEGSISTLTIQRTEQRDSAMYRCASILDRVGTDTQYFGPGTRLTVL.

This clonotype was counted a few times. V is TRBV4-1 and J is TRBJ1-5; D gene ambiguous. This CDR3 region has 16 residues. V dropped 0 bases and J dropped 3 bases, with 12 bases sitting between them. The germline CDR1 and CDR2 sequences are MGHRA and YSYEKL. The CDR3 region has the DNA TGCGCCAGCAGCCAAGAAGTATTGGGTCACAATCAGCCCCAGCATTTT. Encoded protein: CASSQEVLGHNQPQHF.

This clonotype was seen a few times. The chain joins TRBV6-1 to TRBJ2-1; D ambiguous. V was cut by 6 bases and J by 0 bases, with 12 bases left in between. Germline-derived CDR1 and CDR2 are MNHNS and SASEGT. The CDR3 is made up of 15 amino acids. The CDR3 region is CASSPNSVSYNEQFF. The CDR3, as DNA: TGTGCCAGCAGCCCAAACAGCGTCTCCTACAATGAGCAGTTCTTC.

This clonotype was seen a few times. The chain joins TRBV7-3 to TRBJ2-1, with a weak D call TRBD1 (6 bases). The germline V and J ends were trimmed by 5 bases and 0 bases, with 11 bases remaining between them. The length of the CDR3 is 15 residues. Germline V lookup: CDR1 SGHTA, CDR2 FQGTGA. The CDR3 is CASSPGTNSYNEQFF. The CDR3 coding sequence is TGTGCCAGCAGCCCCGGGACAAACTCCTACAATGAGCAGTTCTTC.

The V and J genes are TRBV19 and TRBJ1-5; perhaps TRBD1 as D (6 bases). This CDR3 comprises 17 residues. Germline loops: CDR1 LNHDA, CDR2 SQIVND (reference sequence). V was cut by 1 base and J by 0 bases, with 13 bases left in between. CDR3 in DNA: TGTGCCAGTAGTATAGTGGTGGACAGTTATAGCAATCAGCCCCAGCATTTT. Amino acids: CASSIVVDSYSNQPQHF.

The chain links TRBV19 to TRBJ1-3; maybe TRBD1 (5 bases). Germline assignment: CDR1 LNHDA and CDR2 SQIVND (reference sequence). CDR3 length equals 15 residues. V was cut by 6 bases and J by 0 bases, with 12 bases left in between. In DNA, the CDR3 is TGTGCCAGTAGCGCGGGACTTTTCTCTGGAAACACCATATATTTT. Translation: CASSAGLFSGNTIYF.

The chain is built from TRBV6-6 and TRBJ2-3; perhaps TRBD2 as D (5 bases). Germline V gene data show CDR1 as MNHNY and CDR2 as SVGAGI (reference sequence). V dropped 5 bases and J dropped 2 bases, with 20 bases sitting between them. This CDR3 has 17 amino acids. CDR3 residues: CASSPWVAKPNTDTQYF. CDR3 DNA sequence: TGTGCCAGCAGTCCCTGGGTAGCGAAGCCAAACACAGATACGCAGTATTTT.

V is TRBV27 and J is TRBJ1-1, with a weak D call TRBD1 (5 bases). Between the trimmed V and J ends, which lost 5 bases and 5 bases, there was a span of 15 bases. CDR3 size: 14 residues. CDR1 is MNHEY and CDR2 is SMNVEV in the germline V gene (reference sequence). The chain's CDR3 is CASSTGTSGTEAFF. CDR3 bases: TGTGCCAGCAGTACCGGGACCTCGGGGACTGAAGCTTTCTTT.

This clonotype was detected many times. This chain connects TRBV6-1 to TRBJ1-2; D is uncertain. Between the trimmed V and J ends, which lost 4 bases and 2 bases, there was a span of 5 bases. The CDR3 has 12 amino acids. The germline gives CDR1 MNHNS, CDR2 SASEGT. The CDR3 reads CASSGSNYGYTF. Written as DNA, the CDR3 is TGTGCCAGCAGTGGGTCAAACTATGGCTACACCTTC.

The chain combines TRBV7-2 with TRBJ1-1; tentative D call: TRBD1 (6 bases). Germline V lookup: CDR1 SGHTA, CDR2 FQGNSA. Trimming stripped 2 bases from V and 6 bases from J, with 13 bases between. This CDR3 comprises 14 residues. CDR3 residues: CASSLLIKGAEAFF. The CDR3 DNA sequence: TGTGCCAGCAGCTTATTAATAAAGGGGGCTGAAGCTTTCTTT.

The chain joins TRBV7-9 to TRBJ2-1; TRBD2 might be the D (5 bases). In germline, CDR1 is SEHNR, CDR2 FQNEAQ (reference sequence). Trimming shortened V by 0 bases and J by 3 bases, and 24 bases separated the two germline ends. The CDR3 loop spans 20 amino acids. The CDR3, as DNA: TGTGCCAGCAGCTTAGCTTCTCCGGACTCGCCGGGATTTAACTACAATGAGCAGTTCTTC. It is translated as CASSLASPDSPGFNYNEQFF.

Only a few counts were recorded for this clonotype. This chain connects TRBV5-6 to TRBJ1-1, with D perhaps matching TRBD1 (5 bases). Germline loops: CDR1 SGHDT, CDR2 YYEEEE. The CDR3 runs to 16 residues. V was pared by 1 base and J by 2 bases, with 15 bases between. DNA for the CDR3: TGTGCCAGCAGCTTGAATGCGGGACGACGAAACACTGAAGCTTTCTTT. It translates to CASSLNAGRRNTEAFF.

This clonotype was observed a few times. The chain employs TRBV7-9 and TRBJ2-1, with TRBD2 matching 11 bases. The CDR3 runs to 14 residues. Germline-derived CDR1 and CDR2 are SEHNR and FQNEAQ (reference sequence). The V and J ends lost 1 base and 9 bases, in that order; junction bases with no gene match: 2. The CDR3 sequence: CASSLGSGGAEQFF. CDR3 bases: TGTGCCAGCAGCTTAGGTAGCGGGGGGGCTGAGCAGTTCTTC.

This rearrangement joins TRBV14 to TRBJ1-2; 8 positions match TRBD1. Germline assignment: CDR1 SGHDN and CDR2 FVKESK. The CDR3 loop spans 15 amino acids. Trimming cost V 1 base and J 2 bases; bases outside gene matches: 3. CDR3 loop: CASSQGRQGNYGYTF. The CDR3 nucleotides read TGTGCCAGCAGCCAAGGCCGACAGGGGAACTATGGCTACACCTTC.

The chain employs TRBV7-4 and TRBJ1-2, with a weak D call TRBD1 (6 bases). CDR1 SGHVT and CDR2 SQSDAQ come from the germline V gene. V gave up 5 bases and J gave up 4 bases, with 17 bases separating them. The CDR3 is made up of 15 amino acids. The CDR3 DNA reads TGTGCCAGCAGCCCTCCCGCTGGGGGCCCCTATGGCTACACCTTC. Its protein product is CASSPPAGGPYGYTF.

This clonotype occurred many times. The gene calls are TRBV6-6 and TRBJ2-1; TRBD1 might be the D (6 bases). Germline V gives CDR1 MNHNY, CDR2 SVGAGI (reference sequence). This CDR3 comprises 15 residues. V was trimmed by 4 bases and J by 7 bases, leaving 17 bases between them. Here the CDR3 DNA reads TGTGCCAGCAGTTTTCCAGGGTATACAGGGAATGAGCAGTTCTTC. It yields the protein CASSFPGYTGNEQFF.

The chain uses TRBV29-1 and TRBJ2-5; 11 bases match TRBD2. The CDR3 contains 14 residues. Trimming removed 5 bases from V and 6 bases from J; junction bases left unmatched: 8. The germline V gene has CDR1 SQVTM and CDR2 ANQGSEA. The CDR3 sequence: CSVLLAGVIKTQYF. The DNA of the CDR3 is TGCAGCGTTTTACTAGCGGGGGTTATCAAGACCCAGTACTTC.

V usage is TRBV7-9 and J usage is TRBJ1-5; D remains ambiguous. Per germline, CDR1 SEHNR and CDR2 FQNEAQ (reference sequence). V shed 3 bases and J shed 4 bases, with 10 bases lying between them. The CDR3 length is 14 residues. The CDR3 DNA follows: TGTGCCAGCAGCTTCGGTACACTAAATCAGCCCCAGCATTTT. It yields the protein CASSFGTLNQPQHF.

This clonotype was found a few times. One end of the junction varies from germline; a read error may be responsible. The V and J genes are TRBV5-3 and TRBJ2-1; TRBD2 matches 9 bases. TRBV5-3 is filed as an ORF, its function uncertain. This CDR3 region has 15 residues. The DNA for the CDR3 is TGTGCCAGCAGCTTGGGGGCGGGGGGGCCCAATGAGCAGTTCTTC. Translation gives CASSLGAGGPNEQFF.

This clonotype was detected only a few times. The CDR3 region is CASGQFRGVRSAYEQYV. The DNA for the CDR3 is TGTGCTAGTGGCCAATTCAGGGGAGTTCGGTCAGCCTACGAGCAGTACGTC. The genes are TRBV12-5 and TRBJ2-7; D might be TRBD1 (6 bases). This CDR3 region has 17 residues. Trimming removed 6 bases at V and 2 bases at J, with 23 bases between. The V gene's germline CDR1 is LGHNT and CDR2 FRNRAP.

In its sample, this clonotype was seen a few times. The chain joins TRBV7-9 to TRBJ2-5, with 9 bases fitting TRBD2. The CDR3 sequence is 18 residues long. The V gene end was trimmed by 3 bases and the J gene end by 5 bases; junction bases not matched to a gene: 16. CDR1 SEHNR and CDR2 FQNEAQ come from the germline V gene (reference sequence). The DNA of the CDR3 is TGTGCCAGCAGCTTCACTAGCGGGCGAAACGTATTCGAGGAGACCCAGTACTTC. It encodes CASSFTSGRNVFEETQYF.

Turning to this clonotype: Germline is not matched at one junction end, which may reflect a read error. The gene calls are TRBV7-3 and TRBJ2-1; possible D gene TRBD1, 5 bases. Per the germline V gene, CDR1 is SGHTA and CDR2 is FQGTGA. CDR3 size: 15 residues. CDR3 in DNA: TGTGCCAGCAGCTTAACTCCAGGGTCGAACAATGAGCTGTTCTTC. Translation gives CASSLTPGSNNELFF.

In this sample, this clonotype turned up once. This sequence joins TRBV2 and TRBJ2-2; D is unclear. This CDR3 has 16 residues. Looked up from germline, CDR1 is SNHLY and CDR2 is FYNNEI. Trimming removed 5 bases at V and 2 bases at J, with 15 bases between. CDR3 nucleotide sequence: TGTGCCAGCAGTCCTACTTTTATACCTAACACCGGGGAGCTGTTTTTT. Protein product: CASSPTFIPNTGELFF.

V and J are TRBV29-1 and TRBJ2-7, with D hard to call. Trimming shortened V by 4 bases and J by 6 bases, and 10 bases separated the two germline ends. The CDR3 loop spans 11 amino acids. Germline V gene sequence: CDR1 SQVTM, CDR2 ANQGSEA. CDR3 nucleotides: TGCAGCGTTGTGGCCCACACCGAGCAGTACTTC. Encoded protein: CSVVAHTEQYF.

This clonotype was picked up a small number of times. V gene TRBV7-2 combines with J gene TRBJ2-5; D call uncertain. Looked up from germline, CDR1 is SGHTA and CDR2 is FQGNSA. V shed 2 bases and J shed 5 bases, with 9 bases lying between them. The CDR3 sequence is 13 residues long. CDR3 coding DNA: TGTGCCAGCAGCTTAATTTCGATGGAGACCCAGTACTTC. It codes for CASSLISMETQYF.

V usage is TRBV2 and J usage is TRBJ1-6, with D hard to call. The CDR3 is made up of 17 amino acids. Trimming took 2 bases from V and 0 from J, leaving 11 bases between them. Germline CDR1 reads SNHLY; CDR2 reads FYNNEI. CDR3 residues: CASSERAMGSYNSPLHF. CDR3 coding DNA: TGTGCCAGCAGTGAAAGAGCGATGGGCTCCTATAATTCACCCCTCCACTTT.

The chain carries TRBV29-1 and TRBJ1-2; D is possibly TRBD1 (6 bases). Trimming removed 3 bases from V and 4 bases from J, with 18 bases in between. The CDR3 loop spans 15 amino acids. Germline V gives CDR1 SQVTM, CDR2 ANQGSEA. This chain's CDR3 is CSVDTGPVTLYGYTF. The CDR3 DNA follows: TGCAGCGTTGACACAGGGCCAGTAACACTCTATGGCTACACCTTC.